The T cell receptor (beta chain) described here comes from a study of molecular identifiers for immune sequencing clone quantification. Study observations and caveats: Over 97% of CMV-specific effector molecules, but under 1% of naive ones, were in clones above 20 copies. Highly expanded clone sizes could end up underestimated if a barcode were shared by identical TCR molecules.

Looked up from germline, CDR1 is MNHEY and CDR2 is SVGAGI. The CDR3 runs to 17 residues. The V gene end was trimmed by 4 bases and the J gene end by 0 bases; junction bases not matched to a gene: 11. Methods described previously, with TCR primers listed, were used for bulk TCR libraries. Each CDR3 protein gets one entry after TCRdb re-called the PCR reads with MiXCR. The table has a few hundred thousand distinct CDR3 sequences, roughly 24% seen once. This clonotype was seen repeatedly, ten times or more. What it binds is not known. The sequence was obtained from a human donor in good health. Some libraries in this study had Jurkat cell RNA spiked in. Material for sequencing was naive CD8+ T cells from blood, with Jurkat cell RNA spiked in. This sample's subset: FACS-sorted CD8+CD4-CCR7+CD45RA+ naive T cells. This chain uses TRBV6-5 with TRBJ1-1; 7 nucleotides agree with TRBD1. The CDR3 nucleotides are TGTGCCAGCAGTTTACACCCGCGACAGGGAATGAACACTGAAGCTTTCTTT. As protein: CASSLHPRQGMNTEAFF.